The clone carrying this T cell receptor beta chain was picked up one time. Its cognate antigen is unknown. TCRdb's table, derived via immunoSEQ multiplex PCR, lists solely in-frame clones and lacks some. This sample has under 150,000 clones; approximately 83% occur once, and the top ten carry about 1.6%. The data originate from a study of T cell responses to AZD1222 COVID-19 vaccine. Study-wide findings and caveats: Elevations in Spike-specific TCR breadth and depth followed administration of two AZD1222 doses. Clonal diversity was possibly underestimated, and the donors were mostly white British, with more females.

Trimming removed 1 base from V and 8 bases from J; junction bases left unmatched: 2. The CDR3 is made up of 14 amino acids. Germline V gene sequence: CDR1 LNHNV, CDR2 YYDKDF (reference sequence). The TCR was taken from an adult in good health. The material sequenced was peripheral blood, taken on day 0 of AZD1222 vaccination. V and J are TRBV15 and TRBJ1-6, with TRBD1 matching over 7 bases. The DNA for the CDR3 is TGTGCCACCAGCAGAGGAGGGGGCTATTCACCCCTCCACTTT. Encoded protein: CATSRGGGYSPLHF.